The 2 T cell receptor beta chains below come from one sample, sequenced in a study of neoadjuvant anti-PD-1 for oral cavity cancer. Time point here: after neoadjuvant nivolumab, at surgical resection. The repertoire was sequenced with immunoSEQ multiplex PCR; TCRdb's copy has only in-frame clones and lacks some. The top ten hold 2.5% to 3% of the sample, which has 65,000 to 70,000 clones, 85% to 90% seen once. The sample in question was PBMCs, obtained after nivolumab (anti-PD-1) treatment. These receptors were obtained from a person between 40 and 85 years old with oral cavity squamous cell carcinoma.

The rearrangement joins TRBV7-8 to TRBJ2-5; TRBD2 is a possible D gene (7 bases). V was cut by 3 bases and J by 2 bases, with 10 bases left in between. This CDR3 is 14 amino acids long. Germline assignment: CDR1 SGHVS and CDR2 FQNEAQ. This chain's CDR3 is CASSFRGGQETQYF. The CDR3 DNA reads as TGTGCCAGCAGCTTTAGGGGGGGACAAGAGACCCAGTACTTC.

The chain recombines TRBV11-2 with TRBJ2-6; 8 nucleotides line up with TRBD1. There are 19 residues in the CDR3. Losses at the gene ends were 3 bases for V and 1 base for J; bases not matched to a gene: 11. The germline V gene encodes CDR1 SGHAT and CDR2 FQNNGV. The CDR3 DNA follows: TGTGCCAGCAGCTTCCTATCAGGGGGCGTAGAGTCTGGGGCCAACGTCCTGACTTTC. Translating gives CASSFLSGGVESGANVLTF.